The 24 T cell receptor beta chains in this list originate from one sample, sequenced in a study of T cell repertoires in cytomegalovirus infection. Their antigens are not known. TCRdb independently ran MiXCR on the reads; one entry per CDR3 protein. The table lists about 58,000 distinct CDR3 sequences, around 18% of them singletons. Specimen: CD8+ T cells from cultured PBMCs, collected from culture after CMV antigen stimulation. These receptor sequences come from a human donor in good health (CMV status not recorded). Some clones in this sample may be carry-over from other donors' samples.

This clonotype was detected a few times. The V gene is TRBV7-8, the J gene TRBJ1-4; the D is unclear. The CDR3 loop spans 14 amino acids. Germline assignment: CDR1 SGHVS and CDR2 FQNEAQ. Trimming cost V 1 base and J 8 bases, with 11 bases left between them. The DNA of the CDR3 is TGTGCCAGCAGCTTAGACCGTTACCCCGAAAAACTGTTTTTT. Residues: CASSLDRYPEKLFF.

There are a few counts of this clonotype. The genes are TRBV7-2 and TRBJ2-1, with D possibly TRBD2 on 6 matching bases. Between the trimmed V and J ends, which lost 4 bases and 8 bases, there was a span of 15 bases. CDR3 length: 14 residues. The V gene's germline CDR1 is SGHTA and CDR2 FQGNSA. The CDR3 DNA follows: TGTGCCAGCAGCTCCCGCCCACCGGGAGATGAGCAGTTCTTC. Protein product: CASSSRPPGDEQFF.

This clonotype was found a few times. The chain is built from TRBV20-1 and TRBJ2-5; no reliable D call. Germline CDR1 and CDR2: DFQATT and SNEGSKA (reference sequence). The germline V and J ends were trimmed by 5 bases and 3 bases, with 1 base remaining between them. The CDR3 covers 9 residues. As DNA, the CDR3 is TGCAGTGCTGAAGAGACCCAGTACTTC. Protein: CSAEETQYF.

This clonotype has a handful of counts. The chain is built from TRBV5-4 and TRBJ2-3; a possible D gene is TRBD2 (5 bases). This CDR3 has 13 amino acids. The ends were cut back, 6 bases at V and 8 bases at J, with 16 bases in the middle. In germline, CDR1 is SGHNT, CDR2 YYREEE (reference sequence). The CDR3 DNA sequence: TGTGCCAGCACCGGACCGGGGTCGGGTACGCAGTATTTT. Translated: CASTGPGSGTQYF.

The CDR3 DNA sequence: TGTGCCAGCAGCCCCCGGACTTTCCCCTACGAGCAGTACTTC. Its protein is CASSPRTFPYEQYF. This chain links TRBV7-6 with TRBJ2-7; TRBD2 might be the D (5 bases). Germline V gene data show CDR1 as SGHVS and CDR2 as FNYEAQ. Trimming cost V 5 bases and J 2 bases, with 13 bases left between them. The CDR3 runs 14 residues.

The chain is built from TRBV7-2 and TRBJ1-2; 8 nucleotides align to TRBD1. Losses at the gene ends were 6 bases for V and 7 bases for J; bases not matched to a gene: 10. Per the germline V gene, CDR1 is SGHTA and CDR2 is FQGNSA. The CDR3 totals 14 residues. DNA of the CDR3: TGTGCCAGCAGGCCCACCCAGGGGGCGCGTGGCTACACCTTC. As protein: CASRPTQGARGYTF.

This chain uses TRBV7-6 with TRBJ2-7, with D perhaps TRBD2 (5 bases). There are 13 residues in the CDR3. V lost 3 bases, J lost 6 bases, and 12 bases lay in between. Per germline, CDR1 SGHVS and CDR2 FNYEAQ. CDR3 sequence (DNA): TGTGCCAGCAGCTTTGTAGAGGGCCGCGAGCAGTACTTC. This gives the protein CASSFVEGREQYF.

V and J are TRBV5-6 and TRBJ1-1; D is unresolved. The V gene lost 2 bases and the J gene lost 5 bases, with 13 bases spanning the gap. In germline, CDR1 is SGHDT, CDR2 YYEEEE. The CDR3 is made up of 14 amino acids. The CDR3 here is CASSLPDKSTEAFF. Here the CDR3 DNA reads TGTGCCAGCAGCTTACCCGACAAGTCGACTGAAGCTTTCTTT.

V gene TRBV10-3 combines with J gene TRBJ2-5, with D possibly TRBD2 on 6 matching bases. Germline V gene data show CDR1 as ENHRY and CDR2 as SYGVKD. This CDR3 is 13 amino acids long. Deletions cut 2 bases from V and 4 bases from J, with 8 bases between. The CDR3 coding sequence is TGTGCCATCAGTGAGGAGGGAGGAGAGACCCAGTACTTC. Protein: CAISEEGGETQYF.

In this sample, this clonotype turned up a few times. This rearrangement joins TRBV7-2 to TRBJ2-5; TRBD1 matches 7 bases. CDR1 and CDR2 from the germline V gene are SGHTA and FQGNSA. J lost 4 bases, V lost 7 bases, and 9 bases had no gene match. The CDR3 sequence is 14 residues long. CDR3 in amino acids: CASTEWGQRETQYF. The CDR3 DNA reads TGTGCCAGCACAGAATGGGGACAGCGAGAGACCCAGTACTTC.

This rearrangement joins TRBV27 to TRBJ1-2, with D possibly TRBD1 on 5 matching bases. Per the germline V gene, CDR1 is MNHEY and CDR2 is SMNVEV (reference sequence). The ends were cut back, 3 bases at V and 3 bases at J, with 11 bases in the middle. CDR3 size: 14 residues. The CDR3 nucleotides are TGTGCCAGCAGTTTGGGGGAGAACTACTATGGCTACACCTTC. The encoded protein is CASSLGENYYGYTF.

This clonotype was seen more than once but under ten times. The chain combines TRBV5-1 with TRBJ1-1; D uncertain. The CDR3 length is 11 residues. The ends were cut back, 0 bases at V and 3 bases at J, with 0 bases in the middle. In germline, CDR1 is SGHRS, CDR2 YFSETQ. The CDR3 region is CASSLDTEAFF. For the CDR3, the DNA is TGCGCCAGCAGCTTGGACACTGAAGCTTTCTTT.

This clonotype was seen a few times. The gene calls are TRBV6-1 and TRBJ2-1; 9 bases agree with TRBD2. The CDR3 runs to 14 residues. Germline CDR1 and CDR2: MNHNS and SASEGT. With V trimmed by 5 bases and J by 9 bases, 8 bases remained unmatched. This CDR3 reads CASSQLAGQSEQFF. DNA of the CDR3: TGTGCCAGCAGTCAGCTAGCGGGACAAAGTGAGCAGTTCTTC.

In its sample, this clonotype was seen a few times. The rearrangement links TRBV7-2 to TRBJ1-2, with 9 bases lining up with TRBD1. The CDR3 spans 14 residues. Losses at the gene ends were 2 bases for V and 8 bases for J; bases not matched to a gene: 6. Germline V gene sequence: CDR1 SGHTA, CDR2 FQGNSA. The CDR3 protein is CASSLMGDRDGYTF. The CDR3 nucleotides read TGTGCCAGCAGCTTAATGGGGGACAGGGACGGCTACACCTTC.

This clonotype has ten or more counts. The J gene is TRBJ1-1, the V gene TRBV19, with D perhaps matching TRBD1 (5 bases). Looked up from germline, CDR1 is LNHDA and CDR2 is SQIVND (reference sequence). The CDR3 extends over 16 amino acids. Deletions cut 3 bases from V and 0 bases from J, with 14 bases between. The DNA of the CDR3 is TGTGCCAGTAGTATTCGGGGTGACAGCTTGAACACTGAAGCTTTCTTT. Translating it yields CASSIRGDSLNTEAFF. Using reference TRBV19 and TRBJ1-1 for the parts outside the CDR3, the full variable domain is DGGITQSPKYLFRKEGQNVTLSCEQNLNHDAMYWYRQDPGQGLRLIYYSQIVNDFQKGDIAEGYSVSREKKESFPLTVTSAQKNPTAFYLCASSIRGDSLNTEAFFGQGTRLTVV.

The rearrangement uses TRBV7-2 and TRBJ2-1, with TRBD2 identical over 15 bases. The CDR3 is 14 amino acids. V lost 5 bases to trimming and J lost 9 bases; unmatched junction nucleotides: 2. Germline V gives CDR1 SGHTA, CDR2 FQGNSA. In nucleotides, the CDR3 is TGTGCCAGCAGCGGGACTAGCGGGGGGTTTGAGCAGTTCTTC. Amino acids: CASSGTSGGFEQFF.

This clonotype was observed a handful of times. This sequence joins TRBV7-8 and TRBJ1-4; TRBD1 agrees at 9 bases. Germline V CDR1 and CDR2: SGHVS, FQNEAQ. This CDR3 contains 16 residues. The junction had 8 bases not matched to a gene; V was cut back by 5 bases and J by 4 bases. In DNA, the CDR3 is TGTGCCAGCAGCGCCCGGGACAGGGCGATTAATGAAAAACTGTTTTTT. It encodes CASSARDRAINEKLFF.

Sample share makes this clonotype medium-sized. The chain recombines TRBV7-8 with TRBJ2-1; tentatively, D is TRBD1 or TRBD2 (6 bases each). Trimming removed 5 bases at V and 0 bases at J, with 14 bases between. The CDR3 covers 16 residues. The germline CDR1 and CDR2 sequences are SGHVS and FQNEAQ. The CDR3 bases are TGTGCCAGCAGCCCCCCCGGAGGGGGCTCCTACAATGAGCAGTTCTTC. Residues: CASSPPGGGSYNEQFF.

The chain couples TRBV29-1 to TRBJ2-3; no firm D call. Germline assignment: CDR1 SQVTM and CDR2 ANQGSEA. CDR3 length equals 13 residues. V lost 3 bases and J lost 3, with 10 bases in between. This CDR3 reads CSVDGHGTDTQYF. For the CDR3, the DNA is TGCAGCGTTGATGGGCACGGAACAGATACGCAGTATTTT.

The chain joins TRBV20-1 to TRBJ2-6; D call uncertain. Per germline, CDR1 DFQATT and CDR2 SNEGSKA (reference sequence). The CDR3 loop spans 15 amino acids. Trimming pared 1 base from V and 4 bases from J, leaving 11 bases between. CDR3 coding DNA: TGCAGTGCTAGAGCAACAAAAGCCGGGGCCAACGTCCTGACTTTC. Translated, it gives CSARATKAGANVLTF.

This clonotype has only a few counts. The chain links TRBV19 to TRBJ2-1; TRBD2 agrees at 7 bases. Germline trimming cut 7 bases from V and 3 bases from J; bases unmatched to any gene: 9. The CDR3 consists of 15 residues. Per the germline V gene, CDR1 is LNHDA and CDR2 is SQIVND (reference sequence). The CDR3 DNA reads TGTGCCAGTACCCTGGGCGGGGGTCTCTACAATGAGCAGTTCTTC. This translates into CASTLGGGLYNEQFF.

The gene calls are TRBV28 and TRBJ1-5; 7 bases are a match to TRBD1. This CDR3 has 14 amino acids. Germline values: CDR1 MDHEN, CDR2 SYDVKM. J gave up 4 bases and V 3 bases, and 3 bases lay outside the gene matches. The CDR3 DNA reads TGTGCCAGCAGTTTCAGGGGGTATAATCAGCCCCAGCATTTT. Protein: CASSFRGYNQPQHF. The variable domain in full, completed from reference TRBV28 and TRBJ1-5, reads DVKVTQSSRYLVKRTGEKVFLECVQDMDHENMFWYRQDPGLGLRLIYFSYDVKMKEKGDIPEGYSVSREKKERFSLILESASTNQTSMYLCASSFRGYNQPQHFGDGTRLSIL.

This clonotype came up a few times. The chain couples TRBV19 to TRBJ2-5, with a weak D call TRBD2 (5 bases). V was cut by 5 bases and J by 0 bases, with 13 bases left in between. Germline V gene sequence: CDR1 LNHDA, CDR2 SQIVND (reference sequence). This CDR3 has 15 residues. The CDR3 loop reads CASSPGSGYQETQYF. Written as DNA, the CDR3 is TGTGCCAGTAGTCCGGGATCGGGGTACCAAGAGACCCAGTACTTC. The full variable domain, rest sourced from reference TRBV19 and TRBJ2-5, is DGGITQSPKYLFRKEGQNVTLSCEQNLNHDAMYWYRQDPGQGLRLIYYSQIVNDFQKGDIAEGYSVSREKKESFPLTVTSAQKNPTAFYLCASSPGSGYQETQYFGPGTRLLVL.

There are a few counts of this clonotype. V and J are TRBV7-9 and TRBJ1-2; possible D gene TRBD1, 6 bases. Germline CDR1 is SEHNR and CDR2 is FQNEAQ (reference sequence). V was cut by 2 bases and J by 7 bases, with 14 bases left in between. This CDR3 has 14 residues. The CDR3: CASSLSTGWIGYTF. Written as DNA, the CDR3 is TGTGCCAGCAGCTTATCCACAGGGTGGATTGGCTACACCTTC. Full variable domain (rest looked up from reference TRBV7-9 and TRBJ1-2): DTGVSQNPRHKITKRGQNVTFRCDPISEHNRLYWYRQTLGQGPEFLTYFQNEAQLEKSRLLSDRFSAERPKGSFSTLEIQRTEQGDSAMYLCASSLSTGWIGYTFGSGTRLTVV.